Presented here are 25 T cell receptor beta chains from one specimen sequenced in a study of spatial heterogeneity in lung cancer. From the 5' RACE reads, TCRdb called clonotypes with MiXCR, one entry per CDR3 protein. This table holds about 120,000 distinct CDR3 sequences, 12% found once. Time point here: blood at routine non-recurrence follow-up after resection. The authors sequenced whole RNA from tumor, nontumor lung or frozen PBMC without sorting. Sequencing used PBMCs, obtained at follow-up. The source is a male donor with early-stage non-small cell lung cancer.

In its sample, this clonotype was seen a few times. V usage is TRBV9 and J usage is TRBJ1-6; D uncertain. The CDR3 is 15 amino acids. The V end lost 0 bases, the J end lost 7 bases, and 11 bases lay between the germline ends. Germline V gene sequence: CDR1 SGDLS, CDR2 YYNGEE. CDR3 DNA sequence: TGTGCCAGCAGCGTAGGAGCCACGAGGAATTCACCCCTCCACTTT. Translated: CASSVGATRNSPLHF.

The table lists this clonotype with a few counts. The rearrangement joins TRBV28 to TRBJ2-1, with unresolved D. With 3 bases removed from V and 7 bases from J, the gap between germline ends came to 7 bases. There are 12 residues in the CDR3. Per germline, CDR1 MDHEN and CDR2 SYDVKM. CDR3 residues: CASSFTENEQFF. DNA of the CDR3: TGTGCCAGCAGTTTTACAGAAAATGAGCAGTTCTTC. The complete variable domain, with remaining parts taken from reference TRBV28 and TRBJ2-1, reads DVKVTQSSRYLVKRTGEKVFLECVQDMDHENMFWYRQDPGLGLRLIYFSYDVKMKEKGDIPEGYSVSREKKERFSLILESASTNQTSMYLCASSFTENEQFFGPGTRLTVL.

This clonotype was counted between two and nine times. The gene calls are TRBV7-2 and TRBJ2-7; 9 bases fit TRBD1. V shed 5 bases, J shed 5 bases, and the junction held 10 bases outside the gene matches. This CDR3 has 15 amino acids. CDR1 and CDR2 from the germline V gene are SGHTA and FQGNSA. CDR3 residues: CASSDITGGRNEQYF. The CDR3 region has the DNA TGTGCCAGCAGCGATATTACAGGGGGCAGGAACGAGCAGTACTTC.

The chain couples TRBV3-1 to TRBJ1-1, with 7 bases lining up with TRBD1. The length of the CDR3 is 15 residues. V gave up 6 bases and J gave up 1 base; unmatched junction bases: 8. CDR1 LGHDT and CDR2 YNNKEL come from the germline V gene (reference sequence). The chain's CDR3 is CASRDWTGGNTEAFF. Here the CDR3 DNA reads TGTGCCAGCAGAGACTGGACAGGTGGGAACACTGAAGCTTTCTTT.

The chain links TRBV2 to TRBJ1-5; TRBD1 might be the D (5 bases). CDR3 size: 16 residues. Germline-derived CDR1 and CDR2 are SNHLY and FYNNEI. V was trimmed by 6 bases and J by 4 bases, leaving 19 bases between them. The chain's CDR3 is CASSQRFGAFNQPQHF. CDR3 bases: TGTGCCAGCAGCCAGAGATTTGGGGCTTTTAATCAGCCCCAGCATTTT.

In this sample, this clonotype turned up a few times. Here the CDR3 DNA reads TGTGCCAGCAGTAACTTACTCCCGTCGGAAAAACTGTTTTTT. This gives the protein CASSNLLPSEKLFF. The rearrangement uses TRBV12-3 or TRBV12-4 and TRBJ1-4; D unclear. The CDR3 runs to 14 residues. Trimming shortened V by 5 bases and J by 8 bases, and 15 bases separated the two germline ends.

A few counts support this clonotype. The chain uses TRBV6-2 or TRBV6-3 and TRBJ1-1, with 11 nucleotides matching TRBD1. Germline V CDR1 and CDR2: MNHEY, SVGEGT. Germline trimming cut 4 bases from V and 6 bases from J; bases unmatched to any gene: 1. The CDR3 totals 13 residues. The CDR3 reads CASSWGQGAEAFF. In nucleotides, the CDR3 is TGTGCCAGCAGTTGGGGACAGGGGGCTGAAGCTTTCTTT.

The J gene is TRBJ2-2, the V gene TRBV28; TRBD2 aligns across 8 bases. Germline values: CDR1 MDHEN, CDR2 SYDVKM. V lost 6 bases to trimming and J lost 1 base; unmatched junction nucleotides: 4. The CDR3 is made up of 15 amino acids. The CDR3 is CASSRAGVNTGELFF. Written as DNA, the CDR3 is TGTGCCAGCAGCAGAGCGGGGGTGAACACCGGGGAGCTGTTTTTT.

The rearrangement links TRBV20-1 to TRBJ2-2; D remains unclear. In germline, CDR1 is DFQATT, CDR2 SNEGSKA (reference sequence). CDR3 length: 13 amino acids. Trimming left V 3 bases short and J 1 base short, with 6 bases between. This CDR3 is CSASGLNTGELFF. The DNA for the CDR3 is TGCAGTGCTAGCGGGCTGAACACCGGGGAGCTGTTTTTT.

This clonotype was seen a few times. The genes are TRBV4-3 and TRBJ2-3; D is unclear. CDR3 length: 16 residues. The germline V and J ends were trimmed by 1 base and 2 bases, with 13 bases remaining between them. CDR1 and CDR2 (germline): LGHNA, YSLEER. The CDR3 is CASSQGAASFTDTQYF. Written as DNA, the CDR3 is TGCGCCAGCAGCCAAGGTGCAGCGTCGTTCACAGATACGCAGTATTTT.

The sample holds many counts of this clonotype. The chain is built from TRBV6-5 and TRBJ1-1; 8 bases map to TRBD1. CDR3 size: 14 residues. The germline gives CDR1 MNHEY, CDR2 SVGAGI. V trimming: 3 bases; J trimming: 5 bases; junction bases outside the gene matches: 5. The CDR3 protein is CASSYVTGVTEAFF. CDR3 sequence (DNA): TGTGCCAGCAGTTATGTGACAGGGGTTACTGAAGCTTTCTTT.

This clonotype showed up just a few times. CDR3 DNA sequence: TGTGCCAGCAGGCGACAGGGTGGCGATACGCAGTATTTT. Protein product: CASRRQGGDTQYF. J is TRBJ2-3 and V is TRBV6-5; TRBD1 aligns across 7 bases. The length of the CDR3 is 13 residues. V shed 6 bases and J 6 bases; nucleotides not matched to a gene: 6. Germline loops: CDR1 MNHEY, CDR2 SVGAGI.

This clonotype was counted only a few times. The J gene is TRBJ2-2, the V gene TRBV6-6; D gene ambiguous. Trimming cost V 6 bases and J 4 bases, with 12 bases left between them. Germline V gene data show CDR1 as MNHNY and CDR2 as SVGAGI (reference sequence). This CDR3 region has 14 residues. CDR3 sequence reads: CASRPAQSTGELFF. In nucleotides, the CDR3 is TGTGCCAGCAGGCCCGCACAGAGCACCGGGGAGCTGTTTTTT.

This clonotype was seen many times. The rearrangement uses TRBV28 and TRBJ2-7; no clear D gene. The germline V and J ends were trimmed by 5 bases and 2 bases, with 7 bases remaining between them. Per germline, CDR1 MDHEN and CDR2 SYDVKM. The CDR3 is 12 residues long. The DNA of the CDR3 is TGTGCCAGCAGTCCCTCGCCCTACGAGCAGTACTTC. Amino acid sequence: CASSPSPYEQYF. The whole variable domain, remainder taken from reference TRBV28 and TRBJ2-7, is DVKVTQSSRYLVKRTGEKVFLECVQDMDHENMFWYRQDPGLGLRLIYFSYDVKMKEKGDIPEGYSVSREKKERFSLILESASTNQTSMYLCASSPSPYEQYFGPGTRLTVT.

There are many counts of this clonotype. The J gene is TRBJ2-1, the V gene TRBV5-1; 9 nucleotides agree with TRBD1. The CDR3 has 14 residues. Trimming at V came to 4 bases and at J to 3 bases, leaving 2 bases not matched to a gene. CDR1 and CDR2 (germline): SGHRS, YFSETQ. The CDR3 spells CASSRTGDYNEQFF. The CDR3 nucleotides read TGCGCCAGCAGCCGGACAGGGGACTACAATGAGCAGTTCTTC.

Points on this clonotype: The junction departs from germline at one end; a sequencing error may be responsible. This CDR3 is CASSFLGFQETQYF. In DNA form, the CDR3 reads TGTGCTAGCAGCTTCTTAGGTTTTCAAGAGACCCAGTACTTC. The V gene is TRBV7-7, the J gene TRBJ2-5; no firm D call. The CDR3 is made up of 14 amino acids. Germline V gene sequence: CDR1 SSHAT, CDR2 FNYEAQ (reference sequence).

The chain joins TRBV11-2 to TRBJ2-6; 14 bases map to TRBD2. The germline CDR1 and CDR2 sequences are SGHAT and FQNNGV. This CDR3 is 19 amino acids long. V was clipped by 0 bases and J by 4 bases; unmatched bases: 5. The CDR3 DNA is TGTGCCAGCAGCTTAGACGGACTAGCGGGGGGTCCCGGGGCCAACGTCCTGACTTTC. Protein sequence: CASSLDGLAGGPGANVLTF.

This clonotype has a handful of counts. This chain links TRBV27 with TRBJ2-6, with D perhaps being TRBD1 or TRBD2 (5 bases each). V was cut by 3 bases and J by 0 bases, with 12 bases left in between. Germline CDR1 reads MNHEY; CDR2 reads SMNVEV (reference sequence). This CDR3 comprises 17 residues. The chain's CDR3 is CASSFEGKDSGANVLTF. CDR3 in DNA: TGTGCCAGCAGTTTCGAGGGGAAGGACTCTGGGGCCAACGTCCTGACTTTC.

V gene TRBV28 combines with J gene TRBJ2-4; D is possibly TRBD1 (5 bases). Germline V CDR1 and CDR2: MDHEN, SYDVKM. CDR3 size: 12 residues. The germline V and J ends were trimmed by 5 bases and 8 bases, with 10 bases remaining between them. CDR3 sequence: CASSASGYIQYF. In DNA, the CDR3 is TGTGCCAGCAGTGCGTCAGGGTACATTCAGTACTTC.

There are a few counts of this clonotype. The gene calls are TRBV5-1 and TRBJ2-5; D gene uncertain. Germline V gene data show CDR1 as SGHRS and CDR2 as YFSETQ. The CDR3 runs 13 residues. Trimming removed 5 bases at V and 5 bases at J, with 13 bases between. The CDR3 DNA sequence: TGCGCCAGCAGGGTCAGGTTAGGGGAGACCCAGTACTTC. Amino acid sequence: CASRVRLGETQYF.

This clonotype was seen a few times. The chain is built from TRBV6-6 and TRBJ2-1; TRBD2 matches at 11 bases. CDR1 is MNHNY, CDR2 SVGAGI, per germline (reference sequence). The CDR3 spans 16 residues. V lost 2 bases to trimming and J lost 6 bases; unmatched junction nucleotides: 6. CDR3 DNA: TGTGCCAGCAGTTACGTTAGCGGGGGGGCGAGCAATGAGCAGTTCTTC. Protein: CASSYVSGGASNEQFF.

This clonotype was recorded at least ten times. In DNA form, the CDR3 reads TGCAGCGTTGAAATAGCGGGGGGCTTCGATGAGCAGTTCTTC. Translating it yields CSVEIAGGFDEQFF. The J gene is TRBJ2-1, the V gene TRBV29-1; TRBD2 aligns across 10 bases. This CDR3 region has 14 residues. V lost 2 bases and J lost 8; bases outside the gene matches: 6. Germline loops: CDR1 SQVTM, CDR2 ANQGSEA.

The V call is TRBV5-6, the J call TRBJ2-7; tentative D call: TRBD2 (6 bases). This CDR3 comprises 13 residues. The germline gives CDR1 SGHDT, CDR2 YYEEEE. The V end lost 2 bases, the J end lost 7 bases, and 13 bases lay between the germline ends. The chain's CDR3 is CASSFFGSTEQYF. Written as DNA, the CDR3 is TGTGCCAGCAGCTTCTTCGGGAGTACAGAGCAGTACTTC.

The chain recombines TRBV6-6 with TRBJ1-2, with 7 bases fitting TRBD1. The CDR3 runs to 16 residues. Germline loops: CDR1 MNHNY, CDR2 SVGAGI (reference sequence). Trimming cost V 5 bases and J 0 bases; bases outside gene matches: 9. The CDR3 is CASSIGTARANYGYTF. For the CDR3, the DNA is TGTGCCAGCAGTATTGGGACAGCTCGAGCTAACTATGGCTACACCTTC.

This clonotype came up many times. This chain uses TRBV6-6 with TRBJ2-3, with D hard to call. The CDR3 has 14 residues. Germline lookup yields CDR1 MNHNY and CDR2 SVGAGI (reference sequence). V was shortened by 5 bases and J by 2 bases, with 11 bases between the two germline ends. DNA of the CDR3: TGTGCCAGCAGTGCCGTCGGTTTCACAGATACGCAGTATTTT. Protein product: CASSAVGFTDTQYF.